Each of the 25 T cell receptor beta chains below was sequenced from the same sample in a study of breast tumors, draining lymph nodes, adjacent tissues. MiXCR, run by TCRdb on the multiplex PCR reads, gives a single entry per CDR3 protein. Among roughly 120,000 distinct CDR3 sequences, just under 20% were seen once, and the ten largest hold about 3.5%. Axillary draining lymph nodes of breast cancer patients supplied the node samples. Sequenced: axillary lymph node tissue. The receptor set was obtained from a female donor with breast cancer. Some clones in this sample may be carry-over from other donors' samples.

This clonotype came up many times. The chain recombines TRBV6-1 with TRBJ1-2; D not resolved. The CDR3 has 11 amino acids. The V end lost 4 bases, the J end lost 4 bases, and 4 bases lay between the germline ends. CDR1 is MNHNS and CDR2 is SASEGT in the germline V gene. CDR3 sequence reads: CASSVIYGYTF. CDR3 in DNA: TGTGCCAGCAGTGTAATCTATGGCTACACCTTC.

V is TRBV6-5 and J is TRBJ1-3; no definite D call. With 5 bases removed from V and 0 bases from J, the gap between germline ends came to 8 bases. This CDR3 contains 14 residues. Germline CDR1 is MNHEY and CDR2 is SVGAGI. CDR3 nucleotide sequence: TGTGCCAGCAGTGCCCAGGACTCTGGAAACACCATATATTTT. Translating it yields CASSAQDSGNTIYF.

The chain links TRBV20-1 to TRBJ2-7; D may be TRBD1 (5 bases). Trimming removed 5 bases from V and 3 bases from J, with 11 bases in between. This CDR3 has 12 residues. Germline V gene sequence: CDR1 DFQATT, CDR2 SNEGSKA (reference sequence). The CDR3 nucleotides are TGCAGTGCTCCCGACAGTTTCTACGAGCAGTACTTC. This encodes CSAPDSFYEQYF.

This clonotype was seen at least ten times. V gene TRBV3-1 combines with J gene TRBJ1-2; tentative D call: TRBD1 (5 bases). Germline-derived CDR1 and CDR2 are LGHDT and YNNKEL (reference sequence). The CDR3 totals 13 residues. The germline V and J ends were trimmed by 1 base and 6 bases, with 9 bases remaining between them. CDR3 amino acids: CASSQAGADGYTF. The CDR3 DNA sequence: TGTGCCAGCAGCCAAGCCGGGGCAGATGGCTACACCTTC.

This clonotype was counted only a few times. The chain carries TRBV11-1 and TRBJ1-4, with a tentative D call TRBD1 (6 bases). V lost 5 bases to trimming and J lost 0 bases, with 13 bases between them. In germline, CDR1 is SGHAT, CDR2 FQDESV (reference sequence). The CDR3 contains 16 residues. CDR3 sequence: CASSHPDSATNEKLFF. CDR3 sequence (DNA): TGTGCCAGCAGCCACCCGGACAGTGCAACTAATGAAAAACTGTTTTTT. Full variable domain (outside the CDR3, taken from reference TRBV11-1 and TRBJ1-4): EAEVAQSPRYKITEKSQAVAFWCDPISGHATLYWYRQILGQGPELLVQFQDESVVDDSQLPKDRFSAERLKGVDSTLKIQPAELGDSAMYLCASSHPDSATNEKLFFGSGTQLSVL.

This clonotype has a count of ten or more. The chain carries TRBV10-3 and TRBJ2-7; TRBD2 might be the D (6 bases). The germline V gene encodes CDR1 ENHRY and CDR2 SYGVKD. This CDR3 has 18 residues. Trimming left V 10 bases short and J 3 bases short, with 31 bases between. The CDR3 sequence is CATMTSSVIAEAGYEQYF. The CDR3 coding sequence is TGTGCCACCATGACGTCTTCCGTGATAGCGGAGGCGGGCTACGAGCAGTACTTC.

Details on this clonotype: A much bigger clone sits one base away, suggesting this may be a read error. In DNA, the CDR3 is TGTGCCAGCAGTGTACTAGCGGGAGGGCCGATCCCAGATACGCAGTATTTT. Amino acid sequence: CASSVLAGGPIPDTQYF. The chain employs TRBV9 and TRBJ2-3; TRBD2 matches 13 bases. V trimming: 5 bases; J trimming: 4 bases; junction bases outside the gene matches: 10. The CDR3 is made up of 17 amino acids. Germline lookup yields CDR1 SGDLS and CDR2 YYNGEE.

Concerning this clonotype: Given a much more abundant clone one base away, this may be a read error. The CDR3 end shows no conserved phenylalanine or tryptophan, and so a read error is likely. This rearrangement joins TRBV7-3 to TRBJ1-2; 9 bases align to TRBD1. The CDR3 has 14 amino acids. The J segment lost 6 bases and the V segment lost 4 bases, leaving 6 bases of the junction unmatched. Per the germline V gene, CDR1 is SGHTA and CDR2 is FQGTGA. CDR3 coding DNA: TGTGCCAGCAGCTCGACAGGGGGAGAGGATGGCTACACCCTC. Translated: CASSSTGGEDGYTL.

This clonotype has at least ten counts. This chain links TRBV4-1 with TRBJ2-5, with D possibly matching TRBD2 (5 bases). Trimming stripped 1 base from V and 5 bases from J, with 14 bases between. CDR1 and CDR2 (germline): MGHRA, YSYEKL. This CDR3 region has 15 residues. This chain's CDR3 is CASSQGGAEAETQYF. The DNA for the CDR3 is TGCGCCAGCAGCCAAGGGGGTGCGGAGGCCGAGACCCAGTACTTC.

Ten or more counts support this clonotype. The V call is TRBV6-5, the J call TRBJ2-7, with 7 bases matching TRBD1. With 6 bases clipped from V and 4 bases from J, the junction kept 6 bases outside the gene matches. The germline V gene encodes CDR1 MNHEY and CDR2 SVGAGI. The CDR3 is 13 amino acids. The CDR3 region has the DNA TGTGCCAGCAGCCGACAGGGAATGTACGAGCAGTACTTC. Protein: CASSRQGMYEQYF.

With regard to this clonotype: Since a much larger clone is just one base distant, this may be a read error. CDR3 in DNA: TGCAGTGCTCGTCGAGGGGAAGGGTCACCCTTCCACTTT. This codes for CSARRGEGSPFHF. This chain links TRBV20-1 with TRBJ1-6, with TRBD1 as a possible D gene (5 bases). This CDR3 comprises 13 residues. In germline, CDR1 is DFQATT, CDR2 SNEGSKA (reference sequence).

This clonotype was picked up many times. This chain uses TRBV20-1 with TRBJ1-6; D possibly corresponds to TRBD1 (5 bases). The CDR3 has 17 residues. Trimming cost V 0 bases and J 0 bases, with 12 bases left between them. Germline V gene data show CDR1 as DFQATT and CDR2 as SNEGSKA (reference sequence). CDR3 nucleotides: TGCAGTGCTAGAGATATGGGACGTAGCTCCTATAATTCACCCCTCCACTTT. Translation gives CSARDMGRSSYNSPLHF.

In its sample, this clonotype was seen many times. The rearrangement uses TRBV5-1 and TRBJ2-7, with D possibly TRBD2 on 6 matching bases. Germline CDR1 and CDR2: SGHRS and YFSETQ. This CDR3 region has 13 residues. The V end lost 4 bases, the J end lost 3 bases, and 11 bases lay between the germline ends. The CDR3 sequence is CASSPPTSYEQYF. Here the CDR3 DNA reads TGCGCCAGCAGCCCCCCGACTAGCTACGAGCAGTACTTC.

The CDR3 reads CASKRGLSTDTQYF. The CDR3 DNA is TGTGCCAGCAAGCGGGGACTGAGCACAGATACGCAGTATTTT. V is TRBV27 and J is TRBJ2-3; 7 positions agree with TRBD2. The CDR3 length is 14 residues. CDR1 and CDR2 (germline): MNHEY, SMNVEV (reference sequence). Unmatched junction bases numbered 4, after V lost 7 bases and J lost 0 bases.

This clonotype was detected many times. V and J are TRBV7-3 and TRBJ2-3; the match to TRBD1 covers 7 bases. The CDR3 is 14 amino acids. After removal of 5 bases from V and 0 bases from J, the junction contained 2 bases not matched to a gene. Germline CDR1 and CDR2: SGHTA and FQGTGA. DNA for the CDR3: TGTGCCAGCAGCCAGGGACAGAGCACAGATACGCAGTATTTT. Its translation: CASSQGQSTDTQYF.

Comment on this clonotype: A much larger clone differs from this one at a single base, so this may be a read error. The rearrangement uses TRBV11-3 and TRBJ2-5; D might be TRBD1 or TRBD2, each matching 5 bases. Germline CDR1 and CDR2: SGHNT and YENEEA. The CDR3 has 16 amino acids. The V end was cut by 3 bases, the J end by 3 bases, with 17 bases between. The CDR3: CASSFGSRDGEETQYF. As DNA, the CDR3 is TGTGCCAGCAGCTTTGGTTCTCGGGACGGAGAAGAGACCCAGTACTTC. Combining the CDR3 with reference TRBV11-3 and TRBJ2-5 gives the whole variable domain EAGVVQSPRYKIIEKKQPVAFWCNPISGHNTLYWYLQNLGQGPELLIRYENEEAVDDSQLPKDRFSAERLKGVDSTLKIQPAELGDSAVYLCASSFGSRDGEETQYFGPGTRLLVL.

In this sample, this clonotype turned up many times. This sequence joins TRBV7-9 and TRBJ1-2; 12 bases are shared with TRBD1. J was trimmed by 5 bases and V by 5 bases; bases with no gene match: 9. Germline V lookup: CDR1 SEHNR, CDR2 FQNEAQ (reference sequence). The CDR3 totals 16 residues. CDR3 in amino acids: CASSLTGTGGFYGYTF. CDR3 sequence (DNA): TGTGCCAGCAGCCTGACCGGGACAGGGGGCTTTTATGGCTACACCTTC.

Many counts were recorded for this clonotype. The CDR3 sequence is CASSEQGQGARGYTF. In nucleotides, the CDR3 is TGTGCCAGCAGTGAACAGGGACAGGGGGCGCGTGGCTACACCTTC. This chain connects TRBV2 to TRBJ1-2; the match to TRBD1 covers 12 bases. The J segment lost 7 bases and the V segment lost 2 bases, leaving 5 bases of the junction unmatched. CDR3 size: 15 residues. Germline lookup yields CDR1 SNHLY and CDR2 FYNNEI.

The sample holds many counts of this clonotype. The V and J genes are TRBV4-2 and TRBJ2-2; TRBD1 might be the D (6 bases). This CDR3 comprises 16 residues. The V gene lost 0 bases and the J gene lost 2 bases, with 10 bases spanning the gap. Germline CDR1 and CDR2: LGHNA and YNFKEQ. This CDR3 reads CASSQEGTLNTGELFF. The CDR3 region has the DNA TGTGCCAGCAGCCAAGAAGGGACACTTAACACCGGGGAGCTGTTTTTT.

This clonotype has a count of ten or more. The rearrangement links TRBV6-5 to TRBJ1-2, with TRBD1 matching over 8 bases. The germline V gene has CDR1 MNHEY and CDR2 SVGAGI. Trimming at V came to 2 bases and at J to 0 bases, leaving 17 bases not matched to a gene. The CDR3 sequence is 20 residues long. This CDR3 is CASSYPGRGRTLQANYGYTF. In DNA, the CDR3 is TGTGCCAGCAGTTACCCTGGCAGGGGGCGAACCCTTCAAGCTAACTATGGCTACACCTTC.

This clonotype was recorded only once. The chain links TRBV5-6 to TRBJ2-3; D perhaps matches TRBD1 (6 bases). There are 15 residues in the CDR3. The V gene lost 4 bases and the J gene lost 1 base, with 13 bases spanning the gap. Looked up from germline, CDR1 is SGHDT and CDR2 is YYEEEE. DNA of the CDR3: TGTGCCAGCAGCCGGGCTGGGGGCGGCACAGATACGCAGTATTTT. The encoded protein is CASSRAGGGTDTQYF.

Worth noting for this clonotype: This likely comes from a read error, as the CDR3 has no conserved phenylalanine or tryptophan at its end. The chain has TRBV19 and TRBJ1-2; TRBD1 aligns across 7 bases. J was trimmed by 0 bases and V by 4 bases; bases with no gene match: 5. Germline V gene data show CDR1 as LNHDA and CDR2 as SQIVND (reference sequence). The CDR3 extends over 15 amino acids. The DNA for the CDR3 is TGTGCCAGTAGTACCCCGGACAGGTCTAACTATGGCTACACCCTC. Translating it yields CASSTPDRSNYGYTL.

This clonotype occurred many times. This chain links TRBV6-1 with TRBJ1-5; the D gene is possibly TRBD1 (5 bases). Germline-derived CDR1 and CDR2 are MNHNS and SASEGT. The CDR3 runs 14 residues. V lost 7 bases to trimming and J lost 8 bases, with 18 bases between them. CDR3 bases: TGTGCCAGCACTCCCGGGGGGAGGCTGGAGCCCCAGCATTTT. This sequence encodes CASTPGGRLEPQHF.

Comment on this clonotype: This likely comes from a read error, as the CDR3 has no conserved phenylalanine or tryptophan at its end. The V call is TRBV12-3 or TRBV12-4, the J call TRBJ2-7, with 9 nucleotides matching TRBD2. Trimming removed 6 bases from V and 5 bases from J; junction bases left unmatched: 8. The CDR3 totals 14 residues. The CDR3 region is CASRRQREVDEQYL. CDR3 DNA sequence: TGTGCCAGCAGACGGCAGCGGGAGGTCGACGAGCAGTACCTC.

The chain carries TRBV20-1 and TRBJ2-4; D is perhaps TRBD1 (5 bases). In germline, CDR1 is DFQATT, CDR2 SNEGSKA (reference sequence). The germline V and J ends were trimmed by 5 bases and 12 bases, with 17 bases remaining between them. The CDR3 runs to 12 residues. The CDR3 DNA is TGCAGTGCTCGCGACAGTTGGTATGATCAGTACTTC. Translation: CSARDSWYDQYF.